This T cell receptor beta chain was observed in a study of blood T cell repertoires in COVID-19. At the level of the study: Whether acute or convalescent, the COVID-19 samples came from the United States, Italy and Spain. From T cells, B-cell-depleted T cells, or PBMCs came the material, which was cDNA or gDNA.

As originally analysed: Estimates of nucleated cell counts were drawn from the amplification of reference gene primers. This table comes from immunoSEQ multiplex PCR, and its TCRdb copy is limited to in-frame clones, with some not included. V, J and clone size derive from that table, while D and trimming were established from the DNA sequence. This table has 200,000 to 300,000 clones, 80% to 90% appearing once. V lost 4 bases, J lost 5 bases, and 6 bases stayed unmatched. CDR3 length: 14 amino acids. CDR1 and CDR2 (germline): LGHDT, YNNKEL (reference sequence). The chain joins TRBV3-1 (or the pseudogene TRBV3-2) to TRBJ2-5; 8 positions agree with TRBD1. The TCR was taken from a middle-aged man who had recovered from COVID-19. Sequencing was done on a sample of peripheral blood. The CDR3 loop reads CASSPPDREETQYF. CDR3 DNA sequence: TGTGCCAGCAGCCCCCCGGACAGGGAGGAGACCCAGTACTTC.